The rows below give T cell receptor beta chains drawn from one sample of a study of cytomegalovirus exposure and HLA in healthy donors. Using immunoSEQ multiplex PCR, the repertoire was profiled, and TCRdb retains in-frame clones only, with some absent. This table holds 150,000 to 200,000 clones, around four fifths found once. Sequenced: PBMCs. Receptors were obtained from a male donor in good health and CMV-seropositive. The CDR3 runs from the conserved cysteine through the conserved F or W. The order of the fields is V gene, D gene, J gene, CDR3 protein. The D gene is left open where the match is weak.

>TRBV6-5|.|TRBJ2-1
CASTLGRYNEQFF
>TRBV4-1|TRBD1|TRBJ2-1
CASSQEPYRTGGGSYNEQFF
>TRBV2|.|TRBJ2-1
CASTRTGVNEQFF
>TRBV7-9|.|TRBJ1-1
CASSSRQAGWDTEAFF
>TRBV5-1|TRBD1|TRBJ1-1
CASSGLRGSNTEAFF
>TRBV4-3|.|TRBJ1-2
CASSQFHQGNYGYTF
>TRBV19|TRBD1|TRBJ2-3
CASSIRGLGDTQYF
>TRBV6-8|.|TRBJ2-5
CASSYPSQGCGETQYF
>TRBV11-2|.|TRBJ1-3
CASSSNQGRNTIYF
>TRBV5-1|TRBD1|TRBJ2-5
CASSLGLSTGGGETQYF